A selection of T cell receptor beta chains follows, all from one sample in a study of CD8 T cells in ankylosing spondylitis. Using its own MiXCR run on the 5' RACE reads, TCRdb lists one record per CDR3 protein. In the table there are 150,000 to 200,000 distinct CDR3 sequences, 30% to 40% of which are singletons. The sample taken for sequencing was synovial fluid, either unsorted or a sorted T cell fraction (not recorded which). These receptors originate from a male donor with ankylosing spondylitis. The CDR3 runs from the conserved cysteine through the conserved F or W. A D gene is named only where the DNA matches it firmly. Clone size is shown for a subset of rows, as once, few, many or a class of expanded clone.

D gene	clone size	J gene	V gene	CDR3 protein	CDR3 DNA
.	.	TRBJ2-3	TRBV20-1	CSAPRGGQLRDTQYF	TGCAGTGCTCCCCGAGGGGGACAACTCAGAGATACGCAGTATTTT
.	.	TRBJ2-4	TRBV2	CASRATLAKNIQYF	TGTGCCAGCAGAGCCACCCTAGCCAAAAACATTCAGTACTTC
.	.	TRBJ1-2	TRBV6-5	CASSYFADSYGYTF	TGTGCCAGCAGTTACTTCGCGGACAGCTATGGCTACACCTTC
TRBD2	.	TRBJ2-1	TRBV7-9	CASSLDGAGGLEKFF	TGTGCCAGCAGCTTAGACGGGGCGGGAGGGCTCGAGAAGTTCTTC
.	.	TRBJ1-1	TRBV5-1	CASSFDLQGIAEAFF	TGCGCCAGCAGCTTCGATTTACAGGGAATAGCTGAAGCTTTCTTT
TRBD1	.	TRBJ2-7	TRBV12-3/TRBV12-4	CASSLGQAATEQYF	TGTGCCAGCAGTTTGGGACAGGCCGCAACCGAGCAGTACTTC
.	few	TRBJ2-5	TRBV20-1	CSASLDRETQYF	TGCAGTGCTAGCCTGGACAGAGAGACCCAGTACTTC
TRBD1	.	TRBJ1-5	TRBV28	CASSLRTGKNQPQHF	TGTGCCAGCAGTTTACGGACAGGGAAAAATCAGCCCCAGCATTTT
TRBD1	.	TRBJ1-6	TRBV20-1	CSARPDRGNNTPLHF	TGCAGTGCTAGACCGGACAGGGGGAATAATACACCCCTCCACTTT
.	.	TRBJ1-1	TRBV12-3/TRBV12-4	CASSFTVGTEAFF	TGTGCCAGCAGCTTCACCGTGGGCACTGAAGCTTTCTTT
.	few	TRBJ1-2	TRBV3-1	CASSQDRGSIYGYTF	TGTGCCAGCAGCCAAGACCGGGGGAGTATCTATGGCTACACCTTC
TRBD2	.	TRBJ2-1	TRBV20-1	CSARQLAGAYNEQFF	TGCAGTGCTAGACAACTAGCGGGAGCCTACAATGAGCAGTTCTTC
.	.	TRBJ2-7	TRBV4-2	CASSQVLQRSSYEQYF	TGTGCCAGCAGCCAAGTGTTGCAAAGGAGCTCCTACGAGCAGTACTTC
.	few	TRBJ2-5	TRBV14	CASSGVGNQETQYF	TGTGCCAGCAGTGGAGTGGGCAATCAAGAGACCCAGTACTTC
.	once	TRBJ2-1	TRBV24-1	CATSPGGLLGNEQFF	TGTGCCACCAGTCCTGGGGGGCTCCTGGGCAATGAGCAGTTCTTC
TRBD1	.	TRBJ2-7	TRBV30	CAWSDRWAHEQYF	TGTGCCTGGTCGGACAGGTGGGCCCACGAGCAGTACTTC
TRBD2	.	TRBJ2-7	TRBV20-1	CSAYKERGYEQYF	TGCAGTGCTTACAAGGAGCGGGGTTACGAGCAGTACTTC
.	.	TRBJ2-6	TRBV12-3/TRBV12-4	CASTPRAGANVLTF	TGTGCCAGCACTCCCAGGGCTGGGGCCAACGTCCTGACTTTC
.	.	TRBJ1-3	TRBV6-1	CASRKDTNSGNTIYF	TGTGCCAGCAGGAAGGACACCAACTCTGGAAACACCATATATTTT
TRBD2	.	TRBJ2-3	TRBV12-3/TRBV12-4	CASSPRLAGVADTQYF	TGTGCCAGCAGTCCCCGACTAGCGGGAGTGGCAGATACGCAGTATTTT
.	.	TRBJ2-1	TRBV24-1	CATSGHGFGGKDEQFF	TGTGCCACCAGTGGTCACGGGTTCGGGGGCAAGGATGAGCAGTTCTTC
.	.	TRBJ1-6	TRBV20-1	CSAVGGRDSPLHF	TGCAGTGCCGTCGGGGGGCGGGATTCACCCCTCCACTTT
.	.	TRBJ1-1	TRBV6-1	CATLVAGPNTEAFF	TGTGCCACACTCGTCGCGGGACCGAACACTGAAGCTTTCTTT
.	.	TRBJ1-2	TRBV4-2	CASSQGGAGYTF	TGTGCCAGCAGCCAAGGGGGTGCTGGCTACACCTTC
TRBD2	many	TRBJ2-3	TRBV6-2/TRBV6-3	CASKLTSGRRTDTQYF	TGTGCCAGCAAACTGACTAGCGGGAGGCGCACAGATACGCAGTATTTT
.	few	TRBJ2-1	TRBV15	CATSLTGRNEQFF	TGTGCCACCAGCTTAACGGGAAGGAATGAGCAGTTCTTC
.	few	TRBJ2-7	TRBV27	CASSQLGVRGYEQYF	TGTGCCAGCAGTCAACTGGGGGTGAGGGGCTACGAGCAGTACTTC
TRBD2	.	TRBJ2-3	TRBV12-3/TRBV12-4	CASNQLAGDTQYF	TGTGCCAGCAATCAACTAGCGGGGGATACGCAGTATTTT